A selection of T cell receptor beta chains follows, all from one sample in a study of blood T cell repertoires in COVID-19. Sequenced by immunoSEQ multiplex PCR; TCRdb stores in-frame clones only, minus some. The profile covers 140,000 or so clones, with 70% to 85% appearing a single time and 10% taken by the ten largest. Material: peripheral blood. The receptors were sampled from a man between 60 and 75 years old with active or convalescent COVID-19. CDR3s include the opening cysteine and the closing phenylalanine or tryptophan. The order of the fields is clone size, J gene, V gene, D gene, CDR3 protein, CDR3 DNA. The D gene is left open where the match is weak. The listing skips clone size in some rows; elsewhere it reads once, few, many or a size class.

>-|TRBJ1-2|TRBV30|TRBD1
CAWNTGGVYGYTF
TGTGCCTGGAATACAGGGGGCGTGTATGGCTACACCTTC
>-|TRBJ1-3|TRBV7-2|-
CASSLVPGSAGNTIYF
TGTGCCAGCAGCTTAGTTCCCGGGTCGGCTGGAAACACCATATATTTT
>-|TRBJ2-7|TRBV5-1|-
CASSLVPGYIGGEQYF
TGCGCCAGCAGCTTGGTCCCGGGGTACATAGGTGGAGAGCAGTACTTC
>-|TRBJ2-5|TRBV11-2|TRBD2
CASSSGGTSGQETQYF
TGTGCCAGCAGCTCAGGTGGGACTAGCGGGCAAGAGACCCAGTACTTC
>-|TRBJ2-5|TRBV15|-
CATSRKQGSGETQYF
TGTGCCACCAGCAGAAAACAGGGATCAGGGGAGACCCAGTACTTC
>-|TRBJ1-1|TRBV4-3|-
CASSQDGGTEAFF
TGCGCCAGCAGCCAAGACGGAGGGACCGAAGCTTTCTTT
>few|TRBJ1-1|TRBV10-1|-
CASMGRTNTEAFF
TGCGCCAGTATGGGGAGGACGAACACTGAAGCTTTCTTT
>-|TRBJ1-1|TRBV27|-
CASSFYSRNTEAFF
TGTGCCAGCAGTTTCTACTCCCGAAACACTGAAGCTTTCTTT
>few|TRBJ2-3|TRBV27|TRBD2
CASSLTGLAGEGTDTQYF
TGTGCCAGCAGTTTAACGGGACTAGCGGGAGAAGGCACAGATACGCAGTATTTT
>-|TRBJ1-1|TRBV23-1|TRBD1
CASSSDREWAFF
TGCGCCAGCAGCTCGGACAGGGAGTGGGCTTTCTTT
>-|TRBJ2-7|TRBV29-1|TRBD1
CSVDSGQGAGEQYF
TGCAGCGTTGATTCGGGACAGGGGGCGGGAGAGCAGTACTTC
>few|TRBJ2-3|TRBV6-2/TRBV6-3|TRBD2
CASSSVVAGGTDTQYF
TGTGCCAGCAGTTCGGTAGTTGCGGGAGGCACAGATACGCAGTATTTT
>-|TRBJ1-2|TRBV7-9|TRBD1
CASSAGTGPPNYGYTF
TGTGCCAGCAGTGCCGGGACAGGGCCACCTAACTATGGCTACACCTTC
>once|TRBJ1-2|TRBV6-1|-
CASSELGQTPNYGYTF
TGTGCCAGCAGTGAATTAGGACAAACACCTAACTATGGCTACACCTTC
>-|TRBJ1-2|TRBV18|-
CASSRGGYGYTF
TGTGCCAGCTCACGGGGCGGCTATGGCTACACCTTC
>-|TRBJ1-1|TRBV7-9|-
CASSLAAGTNTEAFF
TGTGCCAGCAGCTTAGCGGCAGGGACTAACACTGAAGCTTTCTTT
>-|TRBJ1-4|TRBV3-1/TRBV3-2|-
CASSPWGGQLFF
TGTGCCAGCAGCCCCTGGGGGGGACAACTGTTTTTT
>-|TRBJ1-1|TRBV7-2|-
CASAFGGNTEAFF
TGTGCCAGCGCCTTCGGGGGTAACACTGAAGCTTTCTTT
>-|TRBJ2-3|TRBV21-1|-
CASSKRQETSTDTQYF
TGTGCCAGCAGCAAACGACAGGAAACTAGCACAGATACGCAGTATTTT
>-|TRBJ2-1|TRBV12-5|TRBD2
CASGLTSGRAGYNEQFF
TGTGCTAGTGGTTTGACTAGCGGGAGGGCGGGGTATAATGAGCAGTTCTTC
>once|TRBJ1-4|TRBV4-1|-
CASSQVATANEKLFF
TGCGCCAGCAGCCAAGTCGCTACCGCCAATGAAAAACTGTTTTTT
>-|TRBJ2-1|TRBV4-3|TRBD2
CASSQDSTSGINEQFF
TGCGCCAGCAGCCAAGATAGTACTAGCGGGATCAATGAGCAGTTCTTC
>-|TRBJ2-6|TRBV7-9|-
CASSDRQGRAGANVLTF
TGTGCCAGCAGCGATCGACAGGGGAGGGCTGGGGCCAACGTCCTGACTTTC
>-|TRBJ2-5|TRBV30|TRBD2
CAWSPPGLAGRETQYF
TGTGCCTGGAGTCCTCCGGGACTAGCGGGGCGGGAGACCCAGTACTTC
>-|TRBJ1-1|TRBV11-2|-
CASSLVAPPGNTEAFF
TGTGCCAGCAGCTTAGTGGCACCACCAGGGAACACTGAAGCTTTCTTT
>-|TRBJ2-6|TRBV19|TRBD1
CASSEGAGYRANVLTF
TGTGCCAGTAGTGAGGGGGCCGGTTATAGGGCCAACGTCCTGACTTTC
>-|TRBJ2-7|TRBV5-1|-
CASSLGPGFGDEQYF
TGCGCCAGCAGCTTGGGCCCGGGGTTCGGGGACGAGCAGTACTTC
>-|TRBJ1-5|TRBV7-8|TRBD1
CASSPGQVNQPQHF
TGTGCCAGCAGCCCTGGACAGGTCAATCAGCCCCAGCATTTT
>-|TRBJ2-3|TRBV7-2|-
CASSFSSTDTQYF
TGTGCCAGCAGCTTTAGCAGCACAGATACGCAGTATTTT
>-|TRBJ2-1|TRBV5-1|-
CASSLWSVELRGSYNEQFF
TGCGCCAGCAGCTTGTGGTCGGTAGAACTCCGCGGCTCCTACAATGAGCAGTTCTTC
>-|TRBJ1-5|TRBV6-2/TRBV6-3|-
CASSSNRVNQPQHF
TGTGCCAGCAGTTCTAACAGGGTGAATCAGCCCCAGCATTTT
>-|TRBJ1-1|TRBV5-1|TRBD1
CASSLTTGVGEAFF
TGCGCCAGCAGCTTGACTACAGGGGTAGGTGAAGCTTTCTTT
>-|TRBJ2-1|TRBV7-2|-
CASSLVADTYNEQFF
TGTGCCAGCAGCTTAGTAGCGGACACCTACAATGAGCAGTTCTTC
>-|TRBJ1-2|TRBV6-5|TRBD1
CASSYEGADGYTF
TGTGCCAGCAGTTACGAGGGGGCAGATGGCTACACCTTC
>-|TRBJ1-6|TRBV5-4|-
CASSLWGPASPLHF
TGTGCCAGCAGCTTATGGGGGCCTGCTTCACCCCTCCACTTT
>-|TRBJ1-2|TRBV28|-
CASSLTANYGYTF
TGTGCCAGCAGTTTAACAGCTAACTATGGCTACACCTTC
>-|TRBJ2-7|TRBV28|-
CASSLRTVTYEQYF
TGTGCCAGCAGTCTACGGACAGTCACCTACGAGCAGTACTTC
>few|TRBJ1-2|TRBV28|-
CASSPRNYGYTF
TGTGCCAGCAGTCCTCGGAACTATGGCTACACCTTC
>-|TRBJ2-5|TRBV15|TRBD1
CATSRRQGFEETQYF
TGTGCCACCAGCAGACGACAGGGGTTCGAAGAGACCCAGTACTTC
>-|TRBJ1-2|TRBV7-8|-
CASSPDQRESTF
TGTGCCAGCAGCCCCGATCAGCGGGAGTCCACCTTC
>once|TRBJ1-6|TRBV5-1|TRBD1
CASSLDGQGSNSPLHF
TGCGCCAGCAGCTTGGACGGACAGGGGAGTAATTCACCCCTCCACTTT
>-|TRBJ2-2|TRBV9|-
CASSSRQSTGELFF
TGTGCCAGCAGCTCAAGACAAAGCACCGGGGAGCTGTTTTTT
>-|TRBJ2-7|TRBV4-1|TRBD2
CASLGTSESYEQYF
TGCGCCAGCCTGGGGACTAGCGAATCCTACGAGCAGTACTTC
>-|TRBJ1-6|TRBV7-9|-
CASSPPGFNSPLHF
TGTGCCAGCAGCCCCCCGGGTTTTAATTCACCCCTCCACTTT
>-|TRBJ1-2|TRBV19|-
CASSLGGIYGYTF
TGTGCCAGTAGCCTGGGGGGAATCTATGGCTACACCTTC
>-|TRBJ2-1|TRBV27|TRBD2
CASSWSGGGTNEQFF
TGTGCCAGCAGTTGGTCGGGAGGGGGAACCAATGAGCAGTTCTTC
>-|TRBJ1-1|TRBV6-2/TRBV6-3|TRBD1
CASSRIQGEDEAFF
TGTGCCAGCAGCCGCATACAGGGGGAAGATGAAGCTTTCTTT